These 23 T cell receptor beta chains were all obtained from the same sample, sequenced in a study of lymphopenia after photon versus proton radiotherapy. Data came from immunoSEQ multiplex PCR; TCRdb stores just in-frame clones and leaves some out. In the table there are 150,000 to 200,000 clones, 80% to 90% of which are singletons. The sample in question was peripheral blood, obtained from a patient treated with photon-based radiotherapy. The receptor set was obtained from a man aged 50 or older with gastric cancer.

This chain links TRBV5-1 with TRBJ2-7, with TRBD1 matching over 9 bases. Germline trimming cut 4 bases from V and 1 base from J; bases unmatched to any gene: 3. There are 14 residues in the CDR3. In germline, CDR1 is SGHRS, CDR2 YFSETQ. The CDR3 DNA is TGCGCCAGCAGCCCCGGGACAGGGTCCTACGAGCAGTACTTC. This encodes CASSPGTGSYEQYF.

The gene calls are TRBV6-5 and TRBJ1-1; D unresolved. Trimming removed 0 bases from V and 2 bases from J, with 13 bases in between. CDR1 is MNHEY, CDR2 SVGAGI, per germline. The CDR3 covers 16 residues. In nucleotides, the CDR3 is TGTGCCAGCAGTTACTCGTCTGGGCGCCGTAACACTGAAGCTTTCTTT. This gives the protein CASSYSSGRRNTEAFF.

The chain carries TRBV11-3 and TRBJ2-2; TRBD1 aligns across 9 bases. The V and J ends lost 5 bases and 4 bases, in that order; junction bases with no gene match: 2. This CDR3 comprises 14 residues. CDR1 SGHNT and CDR2 YENEEA come from the germline V gene. DNA for the CDR3: TGTGCCAGCAGCCGGGGACAGGGCACCGGGGAGCTGTTTTTT. Amino acid sequence: CASSRGQGTGELFF. Using reference TRBV11-3 and TRBJ2-2 for the parts outside the CDR3, the full variable domain is EAGVVQSPRYKIIEKKQPVAFWCNPISGHNTLYWYLQNLGQGPELLIRYENEEAVDDSQLPKDRFSAERLKGVDSTLKIQPAELGDSAVYLCASSRGQGTGELFFGEGSRLTVL.

The gene calls are TRBV28 and TRBJ1-5; weak D call: TRBD1 (5 bases). This CDR3 has 16 residues. Germline-derived CDR1 and CDR2 are MDHEN and SYDVKM. V lost 3 bases, J lost 3 bases, and 15 bases lay in between. The CDR3 DNA follows: TGTGCCAGCAGTTTCTCCGGGACCCAGTTCAATCAGCCCCAGCATTTT. Encoded protein: CASSFSGTQFNQPQHF.

J is TRBJ1-5 and V is TRBV15; D possibly corresponds to TRBD1 (5 bases). The germline gives CDR1 LNHNV, CDR2 YYDKDF (reference sequence). The CDR3 sequence is 19 residues long. V lost 1 base, J lost 0 bases, and 19 bases lay in between. Here the CDR3 reads CATSRGQPLGVYSNQPQHF. The CDR3 coding sequence is TGTGCCACCAGCAGAGGACAGCCTCTTGGGGTGTATAGCAATCAGCCCCAGCATTTT.

The chain uses TRBV7-9 and TRBJ1-2; D is uncertain. The CDR3 has 13 amino acids. Trimming removed 3 bases from V and 3 bases from J, with 8 bases in between. Germline assignment: CDR1 SEHNR and CDR2 FQNEAQ (reference sequence). Here the CDR3 reads CASSFGADYGYTF. The CDR3 DNA is TGTGCCAGCAGCTTTGGAGCGGACTATGGCTACACCTTC.

The chain has TRBV9 and TRBJ2-3; 8 bases are shared with TRBD2. Germline CDR1 is SGDLS and CDR2 is YYNGEE. Unmatched junction bases numbered 10, after V lost 0 bases and J lost 4 bases. The CDR3 is 17 residues long. As DNA, the CDR3 is TGTGCCAGCAGCGTAGCCCCCCAGCGGGAGAGGTCAGATACGCAGTATTTT. It is translated as CASSVAPQRERSDTQYF.

The chain couples TRBV30 to TRBJ1-4; the match to TRBD1 covers 7 bases. The CDR3 loop spans 15 amino acids. V was clipped by 1 base and J by 5 bases; unmatched bases: 7. In germline, CDR1 is GTSNPN, CDR2 SVGIG (reference sequence). CDR3 amino acids: CAWSATGLLNEKLFF. The DNA for the CDR3 is TGTGCCTGGAGTGCGACAGGGCTATTAAATGAAAAACTGTTTTTT.

This sequence joins TRBV14 and TRBJ2-2; D remains ambiguous. Germline V CDR1 and CDR2: SGHDN, FVKESK. This CDR3 spans 14 amino acids. Trimming took 1 base from V and 1 from J, leaving 4 bases between them. CDR3 in DNA: TGTGCCAGCAGCCAAGTGATGAACACCGGGGAGCTGTTTTTT. As protein: CASSQVMNTGELFF.

The chain joins TRBV19 to TRBJ1-5, with D maybe TRBD1 (6 bases). The CDR3 consists of 16 residues. The V gene lost 4 bases and the J gene lost 1 base, with 14 bases spanning the gap. Germline CDR1 reads LNHDA; CDR2 reads SQIVND (reference sequence). CDR3 amino acids: CASSKSSRGSNQPQHF. As DNA, the CDR3 is TGTGCCAGTAGTAAGTCATCCAGGGGAAGCAATCAGCCCCAGCATTTT.

The chain links TRBV4-1 to TRBJ2-2; 10 nucleotides agree with TRBD1. The germline gives CDR1 MGHRA, CDR2 YSYEKL. The CDR3 sequence is 18 residues long. With 1 base clipped from V and 1 base from J, the junction kept 6 bases outside the gene matches. The chain's CDR3 is CASSQAEDRGLNTGELFF. The CDR3 DNA is TGCGCCAGCAGCCAAGCCGAGGACAGGGGGTTGAACACCGGGGAGCTGTTTTTT.

This rearrangement joins TRBV28 to TRBJ1-4, with D maybe TRBD1 (5 bases). The CDR3 loop spans 14 amino acids. Germline values: CDR1 MDHEN, CDR2 SYDVKM. V lost 5 bases and J 5 bases, leaving 12 bases between the germline ends. CDR3 DNA sequence: TGTGCCAGCAGTCCCCCAGGGATCAATGAAAAACTGTTTTTT. Translation: CASSPPGINEKLFF.

The chain is built from TRBV19 and TRBJ2-6; the match to TRBD1 covers 7 bases. Germline CDR1 reads LNHDA; CDR2 reads SQIVND (reference sequence). The trim removed 0 bases at V and 2 bases at J, leaving 7 bases unmatched. This CDR3 has 18 residues. The CDR3 sequence is CASSIDGVRGPGANVLTF. The CDR3 DNA follows: TGTGCCAGTAGTATAGATGGTGTAAGGGGGCCTGGGGCCAACGTCCTGACTTTC. Looking up the rest from reference TRBV19 and TRBJ2-6 gives the full variable domain: DGGITQSPKYLFRKEGQNVTLSCEQNLNHDAMYWYRQDPGQGLRLIYYSQIVNDFQKGDIAEGYSVSREKKESFPLTVTSAQKNPTAFYLCASSIDGVRGPGANVLTFGAGSRLTVL.

V usage is TRBV7-9 and J usage is TRBJ1-1, with TRBD1 matching over 11 bases. There are 14 residues in the CDR3. J was trimmed by 5 bases and V by 5 bases; bases with no gene match: 4. Per germline, CDR1 SEHNR and CDR2 FQNEAQ (reference sequence). CDR3 loop: CASSKRDRGTEAFF. DNA of the CDR3: TGTGCCAGCAGCAAGAGGGACAGGGGGACTGAAGCTTTCTTT. Variable domain in full (rest from reference TRBV7-9 and TRBJ1-1): DTGVSQNPRHKITKRGQNVTFRCDPISEHNRLYWYRQTLGQGPEFLTYFQNEAQLEKSRLLSDRFSAERPKGSFSTLEIQRTEQGDSAMYLCASSKRDRGTEAFFGQGTRLTVV.

This clone has a handful of counts. V and J are TRBV9 and TRBJ2-1; 9 bases agree with TRBD2. Germline loops: CDR1 SGDLS, CDR2 YYNGEE. This CDR3 region has 19 residues. J gave up 6 bases and V 1 base, and 17 bases lay outside the gene matches. The chain's CDR3 is CASSVIPAGPGTSSNEQFF. CDR3 coding DNA: TGTGCCAGCAGCGTAATCCCGGCGGGCCCCGGGACTAGCTCCAATGAGCAGTTCTTC.

This sequence joins TRBV5-1 and TRBJ2-7; D remains unclear. Between the trimmed V and J ends, which lost 2 bases and 3 bases, there was a span of 12 bases. The CDR3 covers 14 residues. Germline V lookup: CDR1 SGHRS, CDR2 YFSETQ. The CDR3 is CASSLNSFGYEQYF. The CDR3 DNA reads as TGCGCCAGCAGCTTAAACAGCTTCGGCTACGAGCAGTACTTC.

V usage is TRBV6-1 and J usage is TRBJ2-7; D might be TRBD1 (6 bases). This CDR3 is built from 15 residues. Between the trimmed V and J ends, which lost 8 bases and 2 bases, there was a span of 19 bases. CDR1 is MNHNS and CDR2 is SASEGT in the germline V gene. CDR3 region: CASSPGVGQTYEQYF. Written as DNA, the CDR3 is TGTGCCAGCTCCCCGGGCGTTGGACAGACCTACGAGCAGTACTTC.

The rearrangement links TRBV5-1 to TRBJ2-7, with D perhaps matching TRBD2 (5 bases). CDR1 is SGHRS and CDR2 is YFSETQ in the germline V gene. Trimming left V 0 bases short and J 4 bases short, with 14 bases between. The CDR3 is 15 amino acids. The CDR3 bases are TGCGCCAGCAGCTTGGTGGAGAGCGGCCTATACGAGCAGTACTTC. It yields the protein CASSLVESGLYEQYF.

This rearrangement joins TRBV5-5 to TRBJ2-2; 9 positions match TRBD1. The junction had 3 bases not matched to a gene; V was cut back by 5 bases and J by 4 bases. CDR1 SGHKS and CDR2 YYEKEE come from the germline V gene (reference sequence). The CDR3 runs to 14 residues. This chain's CDR3 is CASRPGQGTGELFF. The CDR3 DNA reads TGTGCCAGCAGGCCGGGACAGGGCACCGGGGAGCTGTTTTTT.

This clone was detected only a few times. V gene TRBV2 combines with J gene TRBJ1-3, with no clear D. CDR1 is SNHLY, CDR2 FYNNEI, per germline. This CDR3 spans 16 amino acids. Trimming left V 1 base short and J 4 bases short, with 14 bases between. CDR3 sequence (DNA): TGTGCCAGCAGTGAAGAAACGGCCCAGGCGGGAAACACCATATATTTT. Its translation: CASSEETAQAGNTIYF.

V usage is TRBV19 and J usage is TRBJ1-2; D is uncertain. This CDR3 comprises 13 residues. Germline V gene lookup returns CDR1 LNHDA and CDR2 SQIVND (reference sequence). Trimming removed 3 bases from V and 6 bases from J, with 11 bases in between. CDR3 nucleotide sequence: TGTGCCAGTAGTATTGAGGTTCTAGATGGCTACACCTTC. Protein product: CASSIEVLDGYTF.

This chain joins TRBV7-2 and TRBJ2-1; D possibly corresponds to TRBD2 (6 bases). Germline CDR1 and CDR2: SGHTA and FQGNSA. V was pared by 5 bases and J by 0 bases, with 17 bases between. This CDR3 comprises 17 residues. The CDR3 DNA sequence: TGTGCCAGCAGCCCTAGCCCTCGGGGGAGCTCCTACAATGAGCAGTTCTTC. This sequence encodes CASSPSPRGSSYNEQFF. The whole variable domain, remainder taken from reference TRBV7-2 and TRBJ2-1, is GAGVSQSPSNKVTEKGKDVELRCDPISGHTALYWYRQSLGQGLEFLIYFQGNSAPDKSGLPSDRFSAERTGGSVSTLTIQRTQQEDSAVYLCASSPSPRGSSYNEQFFGPGTRLTVL.

This chain uses TRBV19 with TRBJ2-3, with 9 bases that match TRBD1. The V gene's germline CDR1 is LNHDA and CDR2 SQIVND (reference sequence). V shed 7 bases and J 4 bases; nucleotides not matched to a gene: 9. The CDR3 consists of 15 residues. The chain's CDR3 is CASKDRGDSPDTQYF. The CDR3 nucleotides read TGTGCCAGTAAGGACAGGGGTGACTCCCCAGATACGCAGTATTTT. Full variable domain (remainder filled in from reference TRBV19 and TRBJ2-3): DGGITQSPKYLFRKEGQNVTLSCEQNLNHDAMYWYRQDPGQGLRLIYYSQIVNDFQKGDIAEGYSVSREKKESFPLTVTSAQKNPTAFYLCASKDRGDSPDTQYFGPGTRLTVL.